This TCR beta chain stems from a study of immune evolution from preneoplasia to lung adenocarcinoma. Study in general: HLA loss of heterozygosity: roughly 6.6% AIS, around 16% MIA, approximately 31% ADC, none AAH. Study-wide results and caveats: Compared with EGFR-mutant or double wild-type lesions, KRAS-mutant nodules were more clonal.

The CDR3 consists of 16 residues. V lost 0 bases, J lost 4 bases, and 13 bases lay in between. Germline CDR1 is SGHRS and CDR2 is YFSETQ. Comment on this clone: The antigen is unknown.

TCRdb keeps only in-frame clones here, not all; method: immunoSEQ multiplex PCR. The sample has several thousand clones, 70% to 85% seen once. The gene calls are TRBV5-1 and TRBJ2-2, with D perhaps TRBD2 (5 bases). This sequence was found in a person in their sixties or seventies with lung adenocarcinoma. The sample consisted of FFPE lung adenocarcinoma in situ tissue. The CDR3 DNA follows: TGCGCCAGCAGCTTGGATCTAGCAATTGGCACCGGGGAGCTGTTTTTT. Its protein is CASSLDLAIGTGELFF.